This T cell receptor (beta chain) stems from a study of T cell responses to AZD1222 COVID-19 vaccine. Study-wide results and limits: Most donors were white British, females outnumbered males, and clonal diversity was possibly underestimated. Researchers report vaccine-associated CD4 TCRs spanning spike, with dominance at 160-218 and 743-854. Repertoire sampling was restricted to post-peak T cell response timepoints.

Sequenced by immunoSEQ multiplex PCR; TCRdb stores in-frame clones only, minus some. The table has roughly 120,000 clones, over 75% seen once; the top ten hold more than 10%. The CDR3 covers 12 residues. Between the trimmed V and J ends, which lost 7 bases and 7 bases, there was a span of 11 bases. A single count supports this clone. What it binds is unknown. The material sequenced was peripheral blood, taken on day 0 of MenACWY control vaccination. This receptor was obtained from an adult in good health. V and J are TRBV12-3 or TRBV12-4 and TRBJ1-5; D call uncertain. The CDR3 DNA follows: TGTGCCAGCACCATACTCGGGCAGCCCCAGCATTTT. It codes for CASTILGQPQHF.